The next 23 T cell receptor beta chains were all read from a single sample in a study of tumor-infiltrating lymphocytes in primary liver carcinoma. The template, 500 ng total RNA, yielded TCR beta cDNA made with a constant-region primer. Each TCR beta library was derived from three nested multiplex PCR rounds that employed slightly modified ARM-PCR. The two initial PCR rounds, approximately 10 cycles each, used TRBV1-TRBV30 forward and C-beta reverse primers. TCRdb processed the multiplex PCR reads anew with MiXCR; each CDR3 protein has one entry. The top ten clones hold roughly 18% of a sample with 150,000 to 200,000 distinct CDR3 sequences, approximately 86% of them seen once. It was from roughly 20-30 mg of unsorted bulk tissue that RNA and DNA were co-extracted. The sample consisted of tumor tissue from primary liver carcinoma. Source of these receptors: a man aged 40-49 years with primary liver carcinoma and hepatitis B virus infection.

The chain joins TRBV29-1 to TRBJ2-7; 8 nucleotides line up with TRBD1. J gave up 1 base and V 5 bases, and 7 bases lay outside the gene matches. CDR3 length equals 14 residues. Germline V CDR1 and CDR2: SQVTM, ANQGSEA. This CDR3 is CSVSGTGPSYEQYF. The CDR3 nucleotides read TGCAGCGTTTCCGGGACAGGTCCTTCCTACGAGCAGTACTTC.

As regards this clonotype: No conserved phenylalanine or tryptophan ends this CDR3, so it is likely a read error. The genes are TRBV4-1 and TRBJ2-2; D possibly uses TRBD1 or TRBD2 (5 bases each). The CDR3 contains 18 residues. Germline V gives CDR1 MGHRA, CDR2 YSYEKL. Here the CDR3 DNA reads TGCGCCAACAGCCAACCCGCCCGAGGGGTCGGGGACACCGGGGAGCTGTTTTAT. It specifies CANSQPARGVGDTGELFY.

About this clonotype: Being one base from a much bigger clone, this may be a read error. The V call is TRBV28, the J call TRBJ1-2; 7 bases agree with TRBD1. Looked up from germline, CDR1 is MDHEN and CDR2 is SYDVKM. The CDR3 length is 13 residues. This CDR3 reads CASSPGQDYDYTF. In DNA, the CDR3 is TGTGCCAGCAGTCCCGGACAGGACTATGACTACACCTTC.

The chain uses TRBV5-1 and TRBJ2-1; no firm D call. The CDR3 extends over 14 amino acids. Per the germline V gene, CDR1 is SGHRS and CDR2 is YFSETQ. V lost 3 bases, J lost 6 bases, and 13 bases lay in between. The CDR3 loop reads CASSSAGACNEQFF. Here the CDR3 DNA reads TGCGCCAGCAGCTCTGCAGGAGCATGCAATGAGCAGTTCTTC.

Regarding this clonotype: A read error may be the cause here, since a much bigger clone is one base away. The V call is TRBV24-1, the J call TRBJ2-2; 8 bases agree with TRBD2. V lost 6 bases to trimming and J lost 6 bases; unmatched junction nucleotides: 8. The CDR3 is 15 amino acids. Germline V gives CDR1 KGHDR, CDR2 SFDVKD. The CDR3 is CATSSQREPAGELFF. For the CDR3, the DNA is TGTGCCACCAGTTCTCAGCGGGAGCCCGCCGGGGAGCTGTTTTTT.

Comment on this clonotype: At one end, the junction sequence differs from germline, possibly due to a read error. This sequence joins TRBV6-2 or TRBV6-3 and TRBJ2-7; 8 bases fit TRBD2. Germline CDR1 is MNHEY and CDR2 is SVGEGT. The CDR3 sequence is 15 residues long. DNA of the CDR3: TGTGCCAGCAGCACTCCAACTAGCGGAGGATACGATCAGTACTTC. Protein: CASSTPTSGGYDQYF.

On this clonotype: A junction boundary mismatches the germline segment, possibly from a read error. The chain carries TRBV7-8 and TRBJ2-1; D is ambiguous. This CDR3 contains 14 residues. Germline CDR1 reads SGHVS; CDR2 reads FQNEAQ. The CDR3 sequence: CDSSKRNSYNEQFF. In nucleotides, the CDR3 is TGTGACAGCAGCAAGCGCAACTCCTACAATGAGCAGTTCTTC.

This chain joins TRBV7-9 and TRBJ2-7; 13 nucleotides line up with TRBD2. With V trimmed by 7 bases and J by 4 bases, 7 bases remained unmatched. This CDR3 has 15 amino acids. Germline lookup yields CDR1 SEHNR and CDR2 FQNEAQ (reference sequence). CDR3 nucleotide sequence: TGTGCCAGCATCCGGACTAGCGGGAGTTTATACGAGCAGTACTTC. This codes for CASIRTSGSLYEQYF.

A remark on this clonotype: A junction boundary mismatches the germline segment, possibly from a read error. This chain uses TRBV29-1 with TRBJ2-2; 8 positions agree with TRBD2. The CDR3 totals 15 residues. Germline V gives CDR1 SQVTM, CDR2 ANQGSEA. CDR3: CSVVTSAANTGELIF. CDR3 in DNA: TGCAGCGTTGTGACTAGCGCTGCGAACACCGGGGAGCTGATTTTT.

Concerning this clonotype: The conserved phenylalanine or tryptophan is not found at the CDR3 terminus, so this likely reflects a read error. The chain carries TRBV11-1 and TRBJ2-3; D call uncertain. The CDR3 is 13 amino acids. Germline V gene data show CDR1 as SGHAT and CDR2 as FQDESV (reference sequence). The CDR3 sequence is CTSSFIDTDTQYS. CDR3 bases: TGTACCAGCAGCTTTATTGATACAGATACGCAGTATTCT.

On this clonotype: One end of the junction varies from germline; a read error may be responsible. The chain couples TRBV6-1 to TRBJ1-5, with 8 bases matching TRBD1. CDR3 length: 17 residues. CDR1 is MNHNS and CDR2 is SASEGT in the germline V gene. The CDR3 reads CASIFIFGQGGDQPQHF. In DNA form, the CDR3 reads TGTGCCAGCATATTCATCTTCGGACAGGGAGGCGATCAGCCCCAGCATTTC.

This chain joins TRBV10-3 and TRBJ2-7, with 8 nucleotides matching TRBD2. The CDR3 runs 15 residues. The germline V gene has CDR1 ENHRY and CDR2 SYGVKD. V lost 3 bases and J lost 9; bases outside the gene matches: 13. CDR3 nucleotide sequence: TGTGCCATCAGTGATCGGGGAGCGGGAGTAGAGGGGCAGTACTTC. This translates into CAISDRGAGVEGQYF.

The rearrangement joins TRBV11-2 to TRBJ2-7; D may be TRBD2 (6 bases). The germline gives CDR1 SGHAT, CDR2 FQNNGV. CDR3 size: 13 residues. The V and J ends lost 1 base and 11 bases respectively, with 15 bases between them. For the CDR3, the DNA is TGTGCCAGCAGCTTAGGGGCCCGTTGGGAGGAGTACTTC. This encodes CASSLGARWEEYF.

To note about this clonotype: A much bigger clone sits one base away, suggesting this may be a read error. V and J are TRBV30 and TRBJ2-7; D not resolved. The CDR3 is 12 amino acids. V gave up 4 bases and J gave up 5 bases, with 12 bases separating them. CDR1 GTSNPN and CDR2 SVGIG come from the germline V gene (reference sequence). CDR3 DNA: TGTGCCTGGACTACCCCCCTCAACGAGCAGTACTTC. Amino acid sequence: CAWTTPLNEQYF. The entire variable domain, with the rest obtained from reference TRBV30 and TRBJ2-7, is as follows: SQTIHQWPATLVQPVGSPLSLECTVEGTSNPNLYWYRQAAGRGLQLLFYSVGIGQISSEVPQNLSASRPQDRQFILSSKKLLLSDSGFYLCAWTTPLNEQYFGPGTRLTVT.

Concerning this clonotype itself: The CDR3 ends on some other residue instead of the conserved phenylalanine or tryptophan, so this is likely a read error. Because the CDR3's place on the DNA is in doubt, the DNA is left out and the CDR3 is given as listed by TCRdb. The chain combines TRBV29-1 with TRBJ1-1; the table assigns TRBD1, which was not confirmed against the DNA. Termini included, the CDR3 measures 14 amino acids. Germline V gives CDR1 SQVTM, CDR2 ANQGSEA. The CDR3 loop is CSIGQRLGNTETFS.

This clonotype has a count of ten or more. The rearrangement joins TRBV29-1 to TRBJ2-1, with TRBD1 identical over 9 bases. The CDR3 sequence is 14 residues long. Germline CDR1 reads SQVTM; CDR2 reads ANQGSEA. The J segment lost 2 bases and the V segment lost 6 bases, leaving 5 bases of the junction unmatched. CDR3 bases: TGCAGCGTCCTTGGACAGGGGACCTACAATGAGCAGTTCTTC. Translation gives CSVLGQGTYNEQFF.

For this clonotype: Sequence at one end of the junction differs from germline and may be a read error. J is TRBJ2-2 and V is TRBV5-6, with 8 bases aligning to TRBD2. The CDR3 spans 17 residues. Looked up from germline, CDR1 is SGHDT and CDR2 is YYEEEE. CDR3 in DNA: TGTGCCAGTAGCTTATGGGGACTAGTGTGGACAACCGGGGAGCTGTTTTTT. Translating it yields CASSLWGLVWTTGELFF.

The chain combines TRBV29-1 with TRBJ2-3; D might be TRBD2 (6 bases). Germline V gene data show CDR1 as SQVTM and CDR2 as ANQGSEA. This CDR3 has 12 amino acids. V was trimmed by 6 bases and J by 6 bases, leaving 13 bases between them. CDR3 residues: CSVLLGGDTQYF. As DNA, the CDR3 is TGCAGCGTCTTGTTGGGGGGTGATACGCAGTATTTT.

A word on this clonotype: The conserved final phenylalanine or tryptophan is absent from the CDR3, which likely points to a read error. V and J are TRBV11-1 and TRBJ2-4; TRBD2 matches 9 bases. Germline V gene data show CDR1 as SGHAT and CDR2 as FQDESV (reference sequence). This CDR3 is built from 17 residues. CDR3 protein: CASSFPGTSWTNNNQYS. Written as DNA, the CDR3 is TGTGCCAGCAGCTTTCCCGGGACTAGCTGGACCAACAACAATCAGTACTCC.

Notes on this clonotype: At one boundary the junction diverges from the germline segment, which might be a read error. The chain uses TRBV12-3 or TRBV12-4 and TRBJ1-3; D call uncertain. This CDR3 is 16 amino acids long. The DNA of the CDR3 is TGTGCCAGCAGTCTTGACCATCGCATCTCTGGAAACACCACATATTTT. Amino acid sequence: CASSLDHRISGNTTYF.

V gene TRBV6-6 combines with J gene TRBJ1-6, with D possibly TRBD1 on 6 matching bases. V lost 5 bases to trimming and J lost 7 bases, with 15 bases between them. Germline CDR1 is MNHNY and CDR2 is SVGAGI (reference sequence). This CDR3 is built from 15 residues. The CDR3 nucleotides read TGTGCCAGCAGTCTCGGGACACGGTGCAATTCACCCCTCCACTTT. Translating gives CASSLGTRCNSPLHF.

This clonotype was counted once. The J gene is TRBJ1-5, the V gene TRBV5-6, with a possible D match to TRBD1 (5 bases). V was cut by 0 bases and J by 12 bases, with 16 bases left in between. Germline V CDR1 and CDR2: SGHDT, YYEEEE. The CDR3 sequence is 14 residues long. The CDR3 here is CASSLAGRGKHQHF. The CDR3 coding sequence is TGTGCCAGCAGCTTGGCAGGGAGAGGTAAGCACCAGCATTTT.

The rearrangement links TRBV5-1 to TRBJ2-1, with TRBD2 matching over 9 bases. V was pared by 5 bases and J by 9 bases, with 12 bases of the junction left unmatched. Germline V gene lookup returns CDR1 SGHRS and CDR2 YFSETQ. The length of the CDR3 is 15 residues. The CDR3 coding sequence is TGCGCCAGCAGTTTAGGGCTAGCGGGAAACATTGAGCAGTTCTTC. This encodes CASSLGLAGNIEQFF.